This T cell receptor beta chain was recovered during a study of blood T cell repertoires in COVID-19 (TCRdb year 2020). In terms of the full investigation: The collaborator samples originated in the United States, Italy and Spain and spanned the acute and convalescent phases of COVID-19. The material from the prospective study consisted of cDNA or gDNA derived from T cells, B-cell-depleted T cells, or PBMCs. Deeply sampled blood TCRbeta repertoires from subjects exposed to, actively infected with, or recovered from COVID-19 were included in the dataset. The repertoires were made available in a free public database intended to serve as a resource for research on the immune response to SARS-CoV-2. The samples were drawn from two sources: the first 160 participants of the ongoing ImmuneRACE study, and 1,000 to 1,500 subjects contributed by 6 global collaborators. The sample metadata nearly always contained a de-identified subject ID, COVID-19 status, age in years and sex. HLA class I and class II types, where available, came from metadata supplied by the sample provider rather than from assay-based typing.

Reading the germline V gene gives CDR1 MDHEN and CDR2 SYDVKM. Spanning cysteine to phenylalanine, the CDR3 consists of 14 amino acids. The retained sequence is limited to the CDR3, 42 bases, with the frame set at the first base. V is shortened by 2 bases, J by 3 bases, and the region joining them spans 10 bases. The study at large found these results: The amount of clinical and demographic metadata varied by source and participant and was provided uncurated.

The immunoSEQ Assay, a bias-controlled multiplex PCR, was used to amplify TCRbeta CDR3 regions from genomic DNA. Per the source publication's procedure: Within the assay, amplification of reference gene primers was used to estimate how many nucleated cells each sample contained. To quantify the absolute abundance of each unique TCRbeta CDR3 rearrangement, sequence reads were collapsed and filtered. Productive Simpson clonality was computed per sample as the square root of Simpson's diversity index over productive rearrangements. TCRdb carries this immuneACCESS record with in-frame sequences only. Its versions omit some clonotypes, under half of them owing to an unresolved V gene in the studies checked, with the rest unexplained. That table supplies the V and J calls and clone size; D and trimming were determined from the DNA. This sample has about 81,000 clones in its table, and about 89% of those were observed once. The ten largest clones add up to 10% to 15% of the sample.

Whole blood was collected in K2EDTA tubes by collaborating institutions according to the institutions' own protocols. For TCRbeta analysis, collaborator samples were shipped as frozen whole blood, as isolated PBMCs, or as DNA extracted from either sample type. Turning to this clone: No antigen is known for it. Base qualities were left out, and no much larger clone turns up one base away.

Sequenced material: peripheral blood. The sequence came from an older man with active or convalescent COVID-19. In this chain, TRBV28 is recombined with TRBJ1-2; the D gene lacks a confident call. The sequenced DNA is TGTGCCAGCAGTTTAAGGCAGACATACTATGGCTACACCTTC. This yields the protein CASSLRQTYYGYTF.